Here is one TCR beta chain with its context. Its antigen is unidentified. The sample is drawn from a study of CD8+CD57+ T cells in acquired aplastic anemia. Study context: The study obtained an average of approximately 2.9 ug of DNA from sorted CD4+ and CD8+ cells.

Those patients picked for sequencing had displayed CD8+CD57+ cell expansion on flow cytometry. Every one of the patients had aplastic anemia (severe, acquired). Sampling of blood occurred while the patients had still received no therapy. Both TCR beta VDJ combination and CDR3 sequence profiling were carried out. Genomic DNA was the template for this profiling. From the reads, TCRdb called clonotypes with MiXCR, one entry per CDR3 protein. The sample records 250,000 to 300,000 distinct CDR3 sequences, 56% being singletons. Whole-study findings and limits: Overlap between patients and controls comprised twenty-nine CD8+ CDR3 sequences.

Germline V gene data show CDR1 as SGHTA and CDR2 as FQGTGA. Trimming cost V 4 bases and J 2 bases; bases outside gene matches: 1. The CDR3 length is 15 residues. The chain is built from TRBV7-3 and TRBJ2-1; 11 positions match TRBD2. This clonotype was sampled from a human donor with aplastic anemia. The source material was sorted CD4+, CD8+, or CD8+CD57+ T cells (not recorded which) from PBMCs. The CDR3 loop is CASSSTSGAYNEQFF. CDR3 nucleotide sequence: TGTGCCAGCAGCTCGACTAGCGGGGCCTACAATGAGCAGTTCTTC. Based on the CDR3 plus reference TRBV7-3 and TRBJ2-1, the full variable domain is GAGVSQTPSNKVTEKGKYVELRCDPISGHTALYWYRQSLGQGPEFLIYFQGTGAADDSGLPNDRFFAVRPEGSVSTLKIQRTERGDSAVYLCASSSTSGAYNEQFFGPGTRLTVL.